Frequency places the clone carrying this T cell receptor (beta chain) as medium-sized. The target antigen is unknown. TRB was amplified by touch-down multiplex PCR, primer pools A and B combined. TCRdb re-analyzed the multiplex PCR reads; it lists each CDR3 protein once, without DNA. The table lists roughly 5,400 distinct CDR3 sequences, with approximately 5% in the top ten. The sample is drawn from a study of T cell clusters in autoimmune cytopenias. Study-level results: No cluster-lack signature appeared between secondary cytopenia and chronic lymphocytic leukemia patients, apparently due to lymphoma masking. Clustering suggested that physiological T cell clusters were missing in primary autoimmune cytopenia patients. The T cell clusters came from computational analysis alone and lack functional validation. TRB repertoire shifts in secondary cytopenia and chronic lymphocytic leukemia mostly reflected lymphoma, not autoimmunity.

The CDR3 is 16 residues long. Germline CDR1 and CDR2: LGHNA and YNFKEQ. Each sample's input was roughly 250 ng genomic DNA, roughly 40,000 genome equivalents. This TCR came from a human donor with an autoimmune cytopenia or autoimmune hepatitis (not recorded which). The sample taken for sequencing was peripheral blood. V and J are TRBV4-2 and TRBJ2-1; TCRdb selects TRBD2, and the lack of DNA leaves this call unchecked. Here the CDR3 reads CASSLRPAGGSDEQFF.